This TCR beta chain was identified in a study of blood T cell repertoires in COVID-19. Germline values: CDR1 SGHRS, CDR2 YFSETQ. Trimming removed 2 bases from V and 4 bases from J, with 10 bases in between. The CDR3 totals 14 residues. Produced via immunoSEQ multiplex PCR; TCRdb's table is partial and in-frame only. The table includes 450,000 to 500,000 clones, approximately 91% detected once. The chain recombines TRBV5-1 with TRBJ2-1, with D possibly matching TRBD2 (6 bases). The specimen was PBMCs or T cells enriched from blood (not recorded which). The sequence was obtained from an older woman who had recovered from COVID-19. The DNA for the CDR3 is TGCGCCAGCAGCTTTCCCGGAGGGTACAATGAGCAGTTCTTC. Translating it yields CASSFPGGYNEQFF.